A single sample is the source of the 15 T cell receptor beta chains below, sequenced in a study of cytomegalovirus exposure and HLA in healthy donors. The PCR had 60 Vbeta and 13 Jbeta primers. The method was immunoSEQ multiplex PCR; TCRdb's version includes in-frame clones alone and lacks a portion of them. The table records about 160,000 clones, roughly 80% of them present only once. Sequenced sample: PBMCs. Every receptor here comes from a woman in her thirties in good health and CMV-seronegative.

The V gene is TRBV11-2, the J gene TRBJ2-7; 8 bases align to TRBD1. The CDR3 is 14 residues long. V was clipped by 3 bases and J by 3 bases; unmatched bases: 4. Germline CDR1 is SGHAT and CDR2 is FQNNGV. For the CDR3, the DNA is TGTGCCAGCAGCTTCGGGACAGGACACTACGAGCAGTACTTC. Translating gives CASSFGTGHYEQYF.

To note about this clone: Other DNA sequences of this sample code for an identical CDR3. The genes are TRBV7-2 and TRBJ2-7; maybe TRBD1 (6 bases). CDR1 and CDR2 (germline): SGHTA, FQGNSA. The CDR3 totals 13 residues. V shed 0 bases and J shed 7 bases, with 10 bases lying between them. The CDR3 sequence is CASSLAGTWEQYF. CDR3 bases: TGTGCCAGCAGCTTAGCTGGGACATGGGAGCAGTACTTC.

V and J are TRBV10-3 and TRBJ1-6, with D hard to call. Germline CDR1 ENHRY, CDR2 SYGVKD. The CDR3 is made up of 14 amino acids. Between the trimmed V and J ends, which lost 6 bases and 5 bases, there was a span of 11 bases. The CDR3 DNA sequence: TGTGCCATCAGATCGGACGGGAATAATTCACCCCTCCACTTT. Translated: CAIRSDGNNSPLHF.

Comments on this clone: A junction boundary mismatches the germline segment, possibly from a read error. The gene calls are TRBV7-3 and TRBJ1-6; 10 bases map to TRBD1. Germline assignment: CDR1 SGHTA and CDR2 FQGTGA. The CDR3 runs 15 residues. Here the CDR3 reads CASSARDRGNSPFHF. The CDR3 DNA sequence: TGTGCCAGCAGCGCCAGGGACAGGGGTAATTCACCCTTCCACTTT.

V usage is TRBV13 and J usage is TRBJ2-1; D perhaps matches TRBD2 (5 bases). The CDR3 contains 15 residues. Germline assignment: CDR1 PRHDT and CDR2 FYEKMQ (reference sequence). The V and J ends lost 3 bases and 0 bases respectively, with 9 bases between them. CDR3 sequence reads: CASSLRADSYNEQFF. The CDR3 coding sequence is TGTGCCAGCAGCTTGCGGGCGGACTCCTACAATGAGCAGTTCTTC.

V is TRBV5-5 and J is TRBJ2-2, with D unresolved. Germline loops: CDR1 SGHKS, CDR2 YYEKEE (reference sequence). The CDR3 spans 16 residues. V lost 2 bases and J 0 bases, leaving 11 bases between the germline ends. CDR3 sequence: CASSFRSFANTGELFF. The CDR3 bases are TGTGCCAGCAGCTTCAGAAGTTTCGCGAACACCGGGGAGCTGTTTTTT.

The chain carries TRBV15 and TRBJ1-5, with 8 bases that match TRBD1. The CDR3 is 12 residues long. The ends lost 4 bases at V and 9 bases at J; junction bases unmatched: 2. Per germline, CDR1 LNHNV and CDR2 YYDKDF (reference sequence). The DNA for the CDR3 is TGTGCCACCAGCATAGACAGGGGGCCCCAGCATTTT. Protein sequence: CATSIDRGPQHF. Looking up the rest from reference TRBV15 and TRBJ1-5 gives the full variable domain: DAMVIQNPRYQVTQFGKPVTLSCSQTLNHNVMYWYQQKSSQAPKLLFHYYDKDFNNEADTPDNFQSRRPNTSFCFLDIRSPGLGDTAMYLCATSIDRGPQHFGDGTRLSIL.

The rearrangement links TRBV27 to TRBJ1-2; D is possibly TRBD1 (5 bases). Germline values: CDR1 MNHEY, CDR2 SMNVEV (reference sequence). Trimming removed 5 bases at V and 7 bases at J, with 17 bases between. The CDR3 covers 14 residues. The CDR3 DNA follows: TGTGCCAGCAGTGGCGTTGGGCAGGGTGGTGGCTACACCTTC. The encoded protein is CASSGVGQGGGYTF.

The chain uses TRBV5-1 and TRBJ1-1; 8 bases are a match to TRBD1. The CDR3 has 14 residues. From germline, CDR1 is SGHRS and CDR2 YFSETQ. With V trimmed by 3 bases and J by 5 bases, 6 bases remained unmatched. The CDR3 DNA reads as TGCGCCAGCAGCTATGGACAGGGCCATACTGAAGCTTTCTTT. Its translation: CASSYGQGHTEAFF. Full variable domain (outside the CDR3, taken from reference TRBV5-1 and TRBJ1-1): KAGVTQTPRYLIKTRGQQVTLSCSPISGHRSVSWYQQTPGQGLQFLFEYFSETQRNKGNFPGRFSGRQFSNSRSEMNVSTLELGDSALYLCASSYGQGHTEAFFGQGTRLTVV.

The chain joins TRBV7-6 to TRBJ1-1, with 7 bases lining up with TRBD1. Trimming took 1 base from V and 7 from J; bases not matched to a gene: 12. This CDR3 is built from 16 residues. Per germline, CDR1 SGHVS and CDR2 FNYEAQ. The CDR3 loop reads CASSLVGPGQPFEAFF. The CDR3 nucleotides are TGTGCCAGCAGCTTAGTGGGCCCGGGACAGCCGTTTGAAGCTTTCTTT.

V and J are TRBV5-5 and TRBJ1-1, with unresolved D. Germline CDR1 reads SGHKS; CDR2 reads YYEKEE (reference sequence). The CDR3 runs to 14 residues. V dropped 4 bases and J dropped 3 bases, with 13 bases sitting between them. DNA of the CDR3: TGTGCCAGCAGCCTCTCCGACGCGGACACTGAAGCTTTCTTT. Translation gives CASSLSDADTEAFF.

The chain recombines TRBV6-5 with TRBJ1-6, with 8 bases matching TRBD1. CDR1 is MNHEY, CDR2 SVGAGI, per germline. Trimming took 5 bases from V and 10 from J; bases not matched to a gene: 10. The CDR3 runs to 15 residues. CDR3: CASSNTRDRISPLHF. Here the CDR3 DNA reads TGTGCCAGCAGTAACACCCGGGACAGGATCTCACCCCTCCACTTT.

CDR3 loop: CASSPKTSNEQFF. CDR3 DNA: TGTGCCAGCAGTCCAAAAACAAGCAATGAGCAGTTCTTC. The chain uses TRBV6-4 and TRBJ2-1; D call uncertain. CDR1 MRHNA and CDR2 SNTAGT come from the germline V gene. The length of the CDR3 is 13 residues. The germline V and J ends were trimmed by 5 bases and 6 bases, with 11 bases remaining between them.

The chain has TRBV27 and TRBJ2-1; 9 bases fit TRBD2. The CDR3 has 14 residues. Looked up from germline, CDR1 is MNHEY and CDR2 is SMNVEV (reference sequence). V gave up 6 bases and J gave up 4 bases; unmatched junction bases: 4. The CDR3 sequence is CASSLAGYYNEQFF. The DNA for the CDR3 is TGTGCCAGCAGCCTAGCGGGGTATTACAATGAGCAGTTCTTC.

CDR3 loop: CASSLIAGTLPGEQFF. DNA of the CDR3: TGTGCCAGCAGCCTGATCGCCGGGACTCTCCCTGGGGAGCAGTTCTTC. This sequence joins TRBV7-3 and TRBJ2-1, with D perhaps matching TRBD2 (6 bases). The V gene lost 5 bases and the J gene lost 10 bases, with 24 bases spanning the gap. CDR3 length: 16 residues. The germline CDR1 and CDR2 sequences are SGHTA and FQGTGA.